This entry concerns a single TCR beta chain. One junction end does not reproduce the germline sequence, and a read error may be involved. These data belong to a study of blood T cell repertoires in COVID-19. Looking at the study overall: The United States, Italy and Spain supplied acute and convalescent COVID-19 samples.

Clones were sequenced by immunoSEQ multiplex PCR, and TCRdb holds only the in-frame ones, with some missing. The data contain roughly 160,000 clones, roughly 93% of them seen just once; the ten biggest clones take up roughly 5%. Seattle's cohort entered during active infection and was followed longitudinally. This CDR3 region has 16 residues. From germline, CDR1 is KGHSH and CDR2 LQKENI. The source is a man aged 18 to 29 with COVID-19, enrolled during active disease. Material for sequencing was peripheral blood. The gene calls are TRBV18 and TRBJ1-4, with D hard to call. The CDR3 loop is CASSPPEVEGWEKLLF. DNA for the CDR3: TGTGCCAGCTCACCACCGGAGGTCGAAGGATGGGAAAAACTGCTTTTT.